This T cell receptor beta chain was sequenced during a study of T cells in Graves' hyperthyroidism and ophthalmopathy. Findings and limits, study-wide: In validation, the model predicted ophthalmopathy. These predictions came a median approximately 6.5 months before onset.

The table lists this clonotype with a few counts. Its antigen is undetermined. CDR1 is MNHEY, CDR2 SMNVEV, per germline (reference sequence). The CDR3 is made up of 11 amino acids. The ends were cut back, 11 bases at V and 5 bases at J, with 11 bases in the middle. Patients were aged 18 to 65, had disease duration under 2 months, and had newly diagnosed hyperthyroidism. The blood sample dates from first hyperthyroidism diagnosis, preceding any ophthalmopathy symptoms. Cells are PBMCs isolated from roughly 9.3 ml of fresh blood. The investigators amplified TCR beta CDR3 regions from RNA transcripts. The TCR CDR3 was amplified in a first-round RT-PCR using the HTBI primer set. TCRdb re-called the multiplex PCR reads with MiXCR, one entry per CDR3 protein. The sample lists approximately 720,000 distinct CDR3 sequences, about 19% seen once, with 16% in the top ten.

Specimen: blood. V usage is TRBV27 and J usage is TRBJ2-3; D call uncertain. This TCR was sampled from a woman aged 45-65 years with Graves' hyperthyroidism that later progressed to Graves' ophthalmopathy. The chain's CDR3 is CAQAVEDTQYF. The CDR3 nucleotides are TGTGCCCAGGCCGTCGAAGATACGCAGTATTTT.